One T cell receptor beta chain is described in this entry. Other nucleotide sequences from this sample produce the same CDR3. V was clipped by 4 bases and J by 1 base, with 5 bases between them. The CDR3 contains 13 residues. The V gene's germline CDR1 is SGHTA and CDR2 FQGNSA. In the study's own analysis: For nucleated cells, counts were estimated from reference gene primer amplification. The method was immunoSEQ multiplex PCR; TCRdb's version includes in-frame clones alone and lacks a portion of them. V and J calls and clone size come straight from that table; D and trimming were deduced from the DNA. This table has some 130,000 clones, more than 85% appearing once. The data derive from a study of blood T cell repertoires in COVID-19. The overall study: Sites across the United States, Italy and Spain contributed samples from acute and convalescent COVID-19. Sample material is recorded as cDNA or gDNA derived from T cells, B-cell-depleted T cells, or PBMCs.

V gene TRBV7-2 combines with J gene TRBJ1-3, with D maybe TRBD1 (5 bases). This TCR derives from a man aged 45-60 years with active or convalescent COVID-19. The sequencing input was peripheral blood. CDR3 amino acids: CASSSGSGNTIYF. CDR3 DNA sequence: TGTGCCAGCAGCTCAGGGTCTGGAAACACCATATATTTT.